Listed below are T cell receptor beta chains from one sample, sequenced in a study of a mutant IDH1 vaccine in newly diagnosed glioma. For these receptors, no antigen is known. Libraries were prepared by immunoSEQ multiplex PCR; TCRdb keeps only in-frame clonotypes and omits some of them. The table lists about 55,000 clones, approximately 80% of them singletons, with 6.2% in the top ten. The input for sequencing was PBMCs, taken from a glioma patient whose treatment included an IDH1 peptide vaccine. The receptors were gathered from a man in his forties with glioma. The CDR3 runs from the conserved cysteine through the conserved F or W. The order of the fields is D gene, V gene, clone size, J gene, CDR3 protein, CDR3 DNA. A D gene is named only where the DNA matches it firmly. Clone sizes are given selectively: once, few, many, or a class where the clone is expanded.

NA	TRBV2	few	TRBJ1-1	CASRGTVNTEAFF	TGTGCCAGCAGGGGGACGGTCAACACTGAAGCTTTCTTT
NA	TRBV4-1	NA	TRBJ2-2	CASSQENLRTGELFF	TGCGCCAGCAGCCAAGAAAATTTGAGGACCGGGGAGCTGTTTTTT
TRBD1	TRBV2	NA	TRBJ2-7	CASRRDRVSLSYEQYF	TGTGCCAGCAGGAGGGACAGGGTGTCCCTCTCCTACGAGCAGTACTTC
TRBD1	TRBV7-2	once	TRBJ1-2	CASRTGYGYTF	TGTGCCAGCCGGACAGGCTATGGCTACACCTTC
TRBD1	TRBV2	NA	TRBJ1-5	CASSEGQGYRPQHF	TGTGCCAGCAGTGAGGGACAGGGGTATCGGCCCCAGCATTTT
TRBD1	TRBV7-9	NA	TRBJ1-6	CASSADRGGRSPLHF	TGTGCCAGCAGCGCGGACAGGGGCGGGCGGTCACCCCTCCACTTT
TRBD1	TRBV18	few	TRBJ2-7	CASSPPSPGQGRYEQYF	TGTGCCAGCTCACCACCGTCACCGGGACAGGGGCGGTACGAGCAGTACTTC
NA	TRBV30	NA	TRBJ1-6	CAWSVIKGGNSPLHF	TGTGCCTGGAGTGTAATTAAGGGGGGCAATTCACCCCTCCACTTT
NA	TRBV14	NA	TRBJ1-6	CASSPSGDSPLHF	TGTGCCAGCAGCCCTTCAGGGGATTCACCCCTCCACTTT
NA	TRBV2	NA	TRBJ1-1	CASSLTEMNTEAFF	TGTGCCAGCAGTCTGACAGAAATGAACACTGAAGCTTTCTTT
TRBD1	TRBV6-1	NA	TRBJ1-2	CASGLGTGGSYGYTF	TGTGCCAGCGGTCTAGGGACAGGGGGCTCCTATGGCTACACCTTC
NA	TRBV4-1	NA	TRBJ1-1	CASSQDSEAFF	TGCGCCAGCAGCCAAGACAGTGAAGCTTTCTTT
NA	TRBV7-7	once	TRBJ2-5	CASSLVPGLQETQYF	TGTGCCAGCAGCTTAGTGCCGGGACTGCAAGAGACCCAGTACTTC
NA	TRBV7-9	NA	TRBJ1-5	CASSLGGQPQHF	TGTGCCAGCAGCTTAGGAGGTCAGCCCCAGCATTTT
NA	TRBV6-1	NA	TRBJ2-7	CASSDGGAGLYEQYF	TGTGCCAGCAGTGATGGGGGGGCCGGATTGTACGAGCAGTACTTC
NA	TRBV7-6	NA	TRBJ2-2	CASSLEGSSLTGELFF	TGTGCCAGCAGCTTGGAGGGGAGTAGTTTGACCGGGGAGCTGTTTTTT
NA	TRBV29-1	NA	TRBJ2-7	CSVEDRSSGYEQYF	TGCAGCGTTGAAGATAGGTCTTCGGGTTACGAGCAGTACTTC
NA	TRBV9	NA	TRBJ1-6	CASSVAGQGNSPLHF	TGTGCCAGCAGCGTAGCTGGGCAGGGCAATTCACCCCTCCACTTT
TRBD1	TRBV5-8	NA	TRBJ2-7	CASSLWTGDSYEQYF	TGTGCCAGCAGCTTGTGGACAGGGGACTCCTACGAGCAGTACTTC
NA	TRBV5-4	few	TRBJ1-2	CASSIQGIVGGYTF	TGTGCCAGCAGCATTCAGGGAATAGTCGGTGGCTACACCTTC
NA	TRBV19	NA	TRBJ1-4	CASSHQAPTNEKLFF	TGTGCCAGTAGTCACCAGGCGCCCACTAATGAAAAACTGTTTTTT
NA	TRBV5-1	NA	TRBJ2-7	CASSIHPPREKTYEQYF	TGCGCCAGCAGCATACACCCCCCGAGAGAAAAAACCTACGAGCAGTACTTC